Listed below are T cell receptor beta chains from one sample, sequenced in a study of T cell responses to AZD1222 COVID-19 vaccine. Only in-frame clones appear in the TCRdb table, and some are missing; sequencing was by immunoSEQ multiplex PCR. Of some 130,000 clones listed, 84% are singletons. This specimen consisted of peripheral blood, obtained on day 0 of AZD1222 vaccination. These receptors came from an adult in good health. The CDR3 runs from the conserved cysteine through the conserved F or W. The D gene is left open where the match is weak. Some rows have no size entry. The others give once, few or many, or a class for an expanded clone.

CDR3 protein,CDR3 DNA,V gene,J gene,clone size,D gene
CASSRGQGDQETQYF,TGTGCCAGTAGTAGAGGACAGGGGGATCAAGAGACCCAGTACTTC,TRBV19,TRBJ2-5,.,TRBD1
CAWSAKGSNEKLFF,TGTGCCTGGAGCGCCAAGGGGTCTAATGAAAAACTGTTTTTT,TRBV30,TRBJ1-4,.,.
CASTDRTGQPQHF,TGTGCCAGCACCGATCGGACGGGACAGCCCCAGCATTTT,TRBV6-5,TRBJ1-5,.,.
CASRAGTDLFSPLHF,TGTGCCAGCAGGGCCGGGACAGACCTTTTTTCACCCCTCCACTTT,TRBV3-1/TRBV3-2,TRBJ1-6,.,TRBD1
CASSASLNTEAFF,TGTGCCAGCAGTGCCAGTTTGAACACTGAAGCTTTCTTT,TRBV2,TRBJ1-1,.,.
CASSVDGTRGEQFF,TGTGCCAGCAGCGTAGACGGGACTAGAGGTGAGCAGTTCTTC,TRBV9,TRBJ2-1,.,TRBD2
CASSSRQSPTGANVLTF,TGTGCCAGCAGCAGTCGACAGAGTCCAACTGGGGCCAACGTCCTGACTTTC,TRBV14,TRBJ2-6,.,.
CASSSVGVPKPNTEAFF,TGTGCCAGCAGCTCAGTGGGAGTTCCCAAACCGAACACTGAAGCTTTCTTT,TRBV7-6,TRBJ1-1,.,.
CASSSQKGLPTGNTIYF,TGCGCCAGCAGCTCCCAAAAAGGGTTACCCACTGGAAACACCATATATTTT,TRBV5-1,TRBJ1-3,.,.
CASKRQGDWYGYTF,TGTGCCAGCAAAAGACAGGGGGATTGGTATGGCTACACCTTC,TRBV6-5,TRBJ1-2,few,TRBD1
CASSLGISTGNQPQHF,TGTGCCAGCAGTCTCGGCATCTCGACGGGCAATCAGCCCCAGCATTTT,TRBV28,TRBJ1-5,.,.
CASSQNTGAGNTIYF,TGTGCCAGCAGCCAGAATACAGGGGCTGGAAACACCATATATTTT,TRBV3-1/TRBV3-2,TRBJ1-3,.,TRBD1
CASRVHGYTF,TGTGCCAGCCGAGTTCATGGCTACACCTTC,TRBV6-5,TRBJ1-2,.,.
CAWSKRASGGLIYNEQFF,TGTGCCTGGAGTAAGAGGGCTAGCGGGGGCCTTATTTACAATGAGCAGTTCTTC,TRBV30,TRBJ2-1,.,TRBD2
CASSPTNRQGYDGYTF,TGTGCCAGCTCACCTACGAACCGACAGGGTTACGATGGCTACACCTTC,TRBV18,TRBJ1-2,.,TRBD1
CAWSSLRQVRAEGRLVLQETQYF,TGTGCCTGGAGTTCCCTCCGACAGGTCAGGGCCGAGGGCCGTCTCGTCCTCCAAGAGACCCAGTACTTC,TRBV30,TRBJ2-5,once,.